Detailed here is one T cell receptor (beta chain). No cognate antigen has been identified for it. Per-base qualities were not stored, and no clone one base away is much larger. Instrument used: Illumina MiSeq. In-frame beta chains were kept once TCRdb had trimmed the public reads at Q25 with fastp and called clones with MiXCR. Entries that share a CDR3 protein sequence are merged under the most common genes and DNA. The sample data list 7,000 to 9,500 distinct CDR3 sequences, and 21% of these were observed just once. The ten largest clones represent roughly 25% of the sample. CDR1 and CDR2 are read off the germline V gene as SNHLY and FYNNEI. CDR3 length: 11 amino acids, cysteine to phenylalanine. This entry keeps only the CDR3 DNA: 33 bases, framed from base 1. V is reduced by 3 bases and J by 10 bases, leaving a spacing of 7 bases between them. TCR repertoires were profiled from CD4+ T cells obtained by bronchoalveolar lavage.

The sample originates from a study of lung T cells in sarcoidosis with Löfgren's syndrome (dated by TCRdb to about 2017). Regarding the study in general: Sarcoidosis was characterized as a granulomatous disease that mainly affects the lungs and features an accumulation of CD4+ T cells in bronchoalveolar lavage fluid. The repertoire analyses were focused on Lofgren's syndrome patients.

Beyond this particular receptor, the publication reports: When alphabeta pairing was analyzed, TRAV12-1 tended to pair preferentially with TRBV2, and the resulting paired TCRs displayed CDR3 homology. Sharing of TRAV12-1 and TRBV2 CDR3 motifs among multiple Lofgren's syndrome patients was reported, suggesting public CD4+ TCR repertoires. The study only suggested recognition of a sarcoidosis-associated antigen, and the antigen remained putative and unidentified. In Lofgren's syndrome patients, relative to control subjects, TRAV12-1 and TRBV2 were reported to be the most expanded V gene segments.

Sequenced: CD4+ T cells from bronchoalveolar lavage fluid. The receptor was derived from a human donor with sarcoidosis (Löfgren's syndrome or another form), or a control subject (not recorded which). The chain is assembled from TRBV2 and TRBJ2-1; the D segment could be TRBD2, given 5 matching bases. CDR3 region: CASSEPGEQFF. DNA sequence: TGTGCCAGCAGTGAGCCGGGGGAGCAGTTCTTC.